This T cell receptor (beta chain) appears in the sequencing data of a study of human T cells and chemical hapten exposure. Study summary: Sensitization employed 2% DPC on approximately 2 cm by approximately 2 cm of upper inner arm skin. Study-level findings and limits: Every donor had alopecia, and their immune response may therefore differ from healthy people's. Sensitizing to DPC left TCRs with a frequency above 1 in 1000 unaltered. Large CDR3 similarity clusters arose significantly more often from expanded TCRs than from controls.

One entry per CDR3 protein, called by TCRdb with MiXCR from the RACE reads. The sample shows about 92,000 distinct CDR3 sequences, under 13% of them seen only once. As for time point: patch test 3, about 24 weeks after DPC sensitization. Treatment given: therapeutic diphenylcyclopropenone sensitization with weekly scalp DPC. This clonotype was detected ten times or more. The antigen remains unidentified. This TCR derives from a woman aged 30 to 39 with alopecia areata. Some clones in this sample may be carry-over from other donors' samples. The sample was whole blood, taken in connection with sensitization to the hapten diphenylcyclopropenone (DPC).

CDR3 DNA: TGTGCCAGCAGCCCCACAGGCCGATCGAGAAATGAAAAACTGTTTTTT. It codes for CASSPTGRSRNEKLFF. This chain connects TRBV6-2 or TRBV6-3 to TRBJ1-4; weak D call: TRBD1 (5 bases). This CDR3 is 16 amino acids long. V was cut by 6 bases and J by 5 bases, with 19 bases left in between. Germline CDR1 and CDR2: MNHEY and SVGEGT.